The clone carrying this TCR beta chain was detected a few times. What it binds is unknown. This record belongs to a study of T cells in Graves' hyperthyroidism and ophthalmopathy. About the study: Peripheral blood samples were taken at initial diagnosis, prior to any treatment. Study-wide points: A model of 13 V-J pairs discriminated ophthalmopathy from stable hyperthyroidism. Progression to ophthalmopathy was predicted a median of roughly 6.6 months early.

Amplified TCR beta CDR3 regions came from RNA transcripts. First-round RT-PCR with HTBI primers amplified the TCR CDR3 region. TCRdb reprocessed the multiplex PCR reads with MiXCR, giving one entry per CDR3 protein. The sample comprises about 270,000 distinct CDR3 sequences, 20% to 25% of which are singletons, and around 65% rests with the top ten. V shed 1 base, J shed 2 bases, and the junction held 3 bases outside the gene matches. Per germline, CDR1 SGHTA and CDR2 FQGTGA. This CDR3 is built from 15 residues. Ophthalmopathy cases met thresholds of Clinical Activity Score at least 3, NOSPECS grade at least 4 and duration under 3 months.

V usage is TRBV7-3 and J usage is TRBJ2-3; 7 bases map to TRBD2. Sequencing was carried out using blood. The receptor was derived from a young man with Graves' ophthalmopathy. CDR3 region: CASSLKGLTTDTQYF. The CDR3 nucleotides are TGTGCCAGCAGCTTAAAGGGACTAACCACAGATACGCAGTATTTT.